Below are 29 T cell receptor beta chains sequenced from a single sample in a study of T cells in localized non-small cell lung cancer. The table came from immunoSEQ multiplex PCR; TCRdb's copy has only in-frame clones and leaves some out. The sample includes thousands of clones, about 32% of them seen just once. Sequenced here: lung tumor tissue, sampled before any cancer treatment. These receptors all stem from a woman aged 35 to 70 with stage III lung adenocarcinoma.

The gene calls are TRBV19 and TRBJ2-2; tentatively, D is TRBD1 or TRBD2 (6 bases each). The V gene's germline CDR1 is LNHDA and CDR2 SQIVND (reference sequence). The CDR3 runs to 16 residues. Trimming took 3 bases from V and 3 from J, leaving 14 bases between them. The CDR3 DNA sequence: TGTGCCAGTAGTATCAGGGGAGGTATGGACACCGGGGAGCTGTTTTTT. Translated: CASSIRGGMDTGELFF.

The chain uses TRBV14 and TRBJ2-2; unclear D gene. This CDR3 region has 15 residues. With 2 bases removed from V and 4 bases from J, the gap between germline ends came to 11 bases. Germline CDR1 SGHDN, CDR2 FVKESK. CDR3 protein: CASSQFQQATGELFF. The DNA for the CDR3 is TGTGCCAGCAGCCAATTCCAGCAGGCCACCGGGGAGCTGTTTTTT.

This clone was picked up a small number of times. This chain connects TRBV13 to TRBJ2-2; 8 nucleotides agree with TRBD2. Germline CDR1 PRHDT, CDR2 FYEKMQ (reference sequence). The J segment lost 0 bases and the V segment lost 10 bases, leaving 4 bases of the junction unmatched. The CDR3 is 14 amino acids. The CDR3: CANKLAANTGELFF. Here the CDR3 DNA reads TGTGCCAACAAACTAGCGGCGAACACCGGGGAGCTGTTTTTT.

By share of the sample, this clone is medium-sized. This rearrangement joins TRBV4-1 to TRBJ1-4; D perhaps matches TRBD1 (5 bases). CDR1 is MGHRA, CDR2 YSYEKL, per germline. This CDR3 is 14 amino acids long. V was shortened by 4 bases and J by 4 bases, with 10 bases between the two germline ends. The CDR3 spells CASSPGPNNEKLFF. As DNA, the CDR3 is TGCGCCAGCAGCCCGGGACCGAATAATGAAAAACTGTTTTTT.

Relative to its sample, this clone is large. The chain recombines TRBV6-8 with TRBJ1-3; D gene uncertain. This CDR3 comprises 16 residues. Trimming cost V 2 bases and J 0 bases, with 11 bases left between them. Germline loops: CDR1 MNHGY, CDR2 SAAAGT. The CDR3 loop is CASSYTAGYSGNTIYF. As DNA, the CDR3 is TGTGCCAGCAGTTACACGGCGGGATACTCTGGAAACACCATATATTTT.

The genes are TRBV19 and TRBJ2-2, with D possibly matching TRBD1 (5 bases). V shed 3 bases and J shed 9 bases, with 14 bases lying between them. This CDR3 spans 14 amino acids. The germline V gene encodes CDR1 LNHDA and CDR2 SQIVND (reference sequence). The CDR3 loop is CASSMPRGHRELFF. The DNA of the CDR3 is TGTGCCAGTAGTATGCCCCGAGGACACCGGGAGCTGTTTTTT.

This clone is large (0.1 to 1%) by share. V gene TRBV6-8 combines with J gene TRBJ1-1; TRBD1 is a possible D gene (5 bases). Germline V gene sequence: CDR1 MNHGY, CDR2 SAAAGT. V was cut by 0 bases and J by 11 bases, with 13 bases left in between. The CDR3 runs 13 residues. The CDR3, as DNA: TGTGCCAGCAGTTACTCGGGGGACTTTGGGGCTTTCTTT. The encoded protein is CASSYSGDFGAFF.

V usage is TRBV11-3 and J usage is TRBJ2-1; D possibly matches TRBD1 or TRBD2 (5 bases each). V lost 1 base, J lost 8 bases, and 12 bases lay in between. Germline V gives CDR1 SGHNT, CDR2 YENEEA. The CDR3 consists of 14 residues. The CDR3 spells CASSLGPEGHEQFF. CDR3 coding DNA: TGTGCCAGCAGCTTAGGTCCCGAGGGGCATGAGCAGTTCTTC.

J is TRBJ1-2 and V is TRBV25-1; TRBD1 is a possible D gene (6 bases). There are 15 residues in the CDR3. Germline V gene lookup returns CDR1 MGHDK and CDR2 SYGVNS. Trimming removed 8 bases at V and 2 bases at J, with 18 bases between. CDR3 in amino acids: CASEPAGGGNYGYTF. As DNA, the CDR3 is TGTGCCAGCGAGCCCGCCGGAGGGGGAAACTATGGCTACACCTTC.

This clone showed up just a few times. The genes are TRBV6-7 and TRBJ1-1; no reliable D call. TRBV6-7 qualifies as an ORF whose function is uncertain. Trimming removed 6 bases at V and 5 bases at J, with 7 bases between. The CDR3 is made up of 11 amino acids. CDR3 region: CASSGRTEAFF. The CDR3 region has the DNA TGTGCCAGCAGCGGACGGACTGAAGCTTTCTTT.

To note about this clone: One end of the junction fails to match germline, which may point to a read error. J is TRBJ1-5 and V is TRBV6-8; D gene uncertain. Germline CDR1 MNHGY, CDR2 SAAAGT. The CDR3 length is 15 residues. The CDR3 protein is CAISGGSSSNQPQHF. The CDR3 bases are TGTGCCATCAGTGGCGGGTCGTCGAGCAATCAGCCCCAGCATTTT.

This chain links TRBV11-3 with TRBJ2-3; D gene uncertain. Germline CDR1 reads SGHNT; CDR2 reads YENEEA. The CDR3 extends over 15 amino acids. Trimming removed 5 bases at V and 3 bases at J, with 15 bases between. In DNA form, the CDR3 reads TGTGCCAGCAGCAATGGTGTGTCCCCTACAGATACGCAGTATTTT. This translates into CASSNGVSPTDTQYF.

The CDR3 DNA is TGTGCCAGCTCACCCATTTCCTCCCGGGACCGCAGCCCGACTTATAGCACAGATACGCAGTATTTT. As protein: CASSPISSRDRSPTYSTDTQYF. This chain uses TRBV18 with TRBJ2-3; tentatively, D is TRBD1 or TRBD2 (5 bases each). V was clipped by 3 bases and J by 0 bases, with 31 bases between them. CDR1 and CDR2 from the germline V gene are KGHSH and LQKENI. The CDR3 runs 22 residues.

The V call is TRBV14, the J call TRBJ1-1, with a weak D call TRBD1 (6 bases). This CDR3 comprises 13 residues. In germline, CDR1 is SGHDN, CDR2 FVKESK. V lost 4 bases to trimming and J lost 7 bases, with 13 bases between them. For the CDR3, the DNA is TGTGCCAGCAGCCCGACAGGCGACTTTGAAGCTTTCTTT. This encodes CASSPTGDFEAFF.

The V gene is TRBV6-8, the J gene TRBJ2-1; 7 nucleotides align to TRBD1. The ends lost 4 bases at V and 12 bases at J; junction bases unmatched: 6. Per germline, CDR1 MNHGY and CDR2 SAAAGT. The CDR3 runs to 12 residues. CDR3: CASSLQGLGQFF. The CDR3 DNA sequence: TGTGCCAGCAGTTTACAGGGGTTGGGGCAGTTCTTC.

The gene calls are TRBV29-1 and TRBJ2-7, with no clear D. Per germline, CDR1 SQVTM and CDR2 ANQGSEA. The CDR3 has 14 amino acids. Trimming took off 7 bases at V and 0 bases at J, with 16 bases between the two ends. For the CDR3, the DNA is TGCAGCGCGGTGCTCACAGAGAGCTCCTACGAGCAGTACTTC. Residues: CSAVLTESSYEQYF.

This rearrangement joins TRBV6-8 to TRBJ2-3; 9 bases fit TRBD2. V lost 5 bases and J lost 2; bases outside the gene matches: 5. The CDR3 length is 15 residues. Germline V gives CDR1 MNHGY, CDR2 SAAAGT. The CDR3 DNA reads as TGTGCCAGCAGTCGACTAGCGGCCTTCACAGATACGCAGTATTTT. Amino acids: CASSRLAAFTDTQYF.

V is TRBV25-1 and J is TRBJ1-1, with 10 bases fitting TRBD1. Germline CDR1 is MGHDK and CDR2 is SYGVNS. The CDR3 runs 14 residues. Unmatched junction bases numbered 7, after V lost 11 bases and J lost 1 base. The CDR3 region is CAAKGQGRNTEAFF. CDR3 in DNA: TGTGCCGCCAAGGGACAGGGGAGGAACACTGAAGCTTTCTTT. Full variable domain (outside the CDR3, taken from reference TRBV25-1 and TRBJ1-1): EADIYQTPRYLVIGTGKKITLECSQTMGHDKMYWYQQDPGMELHLIHYSYGVNSTEKGDLSSESTVSRIRTEHFPLTLESARPSHTSQYLCAAKGQGRNTEAFFGQGTRLTVV.

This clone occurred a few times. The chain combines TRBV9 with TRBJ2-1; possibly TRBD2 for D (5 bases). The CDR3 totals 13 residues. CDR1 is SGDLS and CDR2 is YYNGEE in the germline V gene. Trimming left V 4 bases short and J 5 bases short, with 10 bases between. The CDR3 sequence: CASSRGVNNEQFF. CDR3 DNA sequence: TGTGCCAGCAGCCGGGGAGTTAACAATGAGCAGTTCTTC.

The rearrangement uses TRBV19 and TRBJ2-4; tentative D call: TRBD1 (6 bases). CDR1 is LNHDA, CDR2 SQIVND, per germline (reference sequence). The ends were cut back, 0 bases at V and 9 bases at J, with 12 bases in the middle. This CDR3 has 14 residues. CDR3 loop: CASSIEAGAVIQYF. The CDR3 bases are TGTGCCAGTAGTATAGAAGCAGGGGCGGTCATTCAGTACTTC.

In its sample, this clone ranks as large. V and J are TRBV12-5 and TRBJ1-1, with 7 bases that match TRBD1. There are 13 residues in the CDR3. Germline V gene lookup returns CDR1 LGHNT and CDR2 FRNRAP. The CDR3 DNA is TGTGCCAGCGAAGAGCAGGGGGACGCTGAAGCTTTCTTT. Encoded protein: CASEEQGDAEAFF.

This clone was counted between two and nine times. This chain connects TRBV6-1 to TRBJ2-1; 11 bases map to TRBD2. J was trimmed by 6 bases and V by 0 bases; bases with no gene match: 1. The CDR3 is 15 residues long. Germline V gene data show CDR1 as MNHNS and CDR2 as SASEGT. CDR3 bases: TGTGCCAGCAGTGAAGCTAGCGGGGGGGCCAATGAGCAGTTCTTC. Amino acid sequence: CASSEASGGANEQFF.

In DNA, the CDR3 is TGTGCCAGTAAGGGGCCAGGGAAAGGAGATACGCAGTATTTT. Its protein product is CASKGPGKGDTQYF. J is TRBJ2-3 and V is TRBV19, with D possibly TRBD1 on 5 matching bases. The CDR3 has 14 residues. V was pared by 7 bases and J by 5 bases, with 16 bases between. CDR1 LNHDA and CDR2 SQIVND come from the germline V gene (reference sequence).

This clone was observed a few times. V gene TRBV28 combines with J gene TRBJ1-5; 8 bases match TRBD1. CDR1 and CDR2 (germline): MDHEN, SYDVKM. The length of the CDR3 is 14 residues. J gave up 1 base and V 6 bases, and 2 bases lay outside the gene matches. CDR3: CASRGTGSNQPQHF. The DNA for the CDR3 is TGTGCCAGCAGGGGGACAGGAAGCAATCAGCCCCAGCATTTT.

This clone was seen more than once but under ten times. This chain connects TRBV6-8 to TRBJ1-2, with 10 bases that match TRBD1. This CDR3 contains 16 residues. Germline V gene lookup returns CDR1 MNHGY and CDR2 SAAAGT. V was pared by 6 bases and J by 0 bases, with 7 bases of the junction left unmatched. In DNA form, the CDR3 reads TGTGCCAGCAGGCCCGGGACAGGGGTCTCTAACTATGGCTACACCTTC. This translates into CASRPGTGVSNYGYTF.

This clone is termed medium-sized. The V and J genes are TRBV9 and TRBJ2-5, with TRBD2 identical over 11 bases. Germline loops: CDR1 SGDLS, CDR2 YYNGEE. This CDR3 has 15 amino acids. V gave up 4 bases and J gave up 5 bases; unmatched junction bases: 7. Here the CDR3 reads CASSLAGGPFETQYF. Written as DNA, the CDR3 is TGTGCCAGCAGCTTAGCGGGAGGGCCATTCGAGACCCAGTACTTC.

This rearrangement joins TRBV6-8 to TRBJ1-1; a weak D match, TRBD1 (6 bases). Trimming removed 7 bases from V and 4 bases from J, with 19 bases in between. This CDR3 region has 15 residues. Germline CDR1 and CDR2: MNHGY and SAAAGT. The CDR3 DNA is TGTGCCAGCACCATATATCGTGGGGGGCGCACTGAAGCTTTCTTT. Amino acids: CASTIYRGGRTEAFF.

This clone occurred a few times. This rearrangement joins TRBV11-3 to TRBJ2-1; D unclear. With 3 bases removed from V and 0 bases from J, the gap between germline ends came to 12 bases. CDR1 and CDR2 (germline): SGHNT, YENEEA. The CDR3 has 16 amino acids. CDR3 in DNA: TGTGCCAGCAGCTTGTCGACGATCAGCTCCTACAATGAGCAGTTCTTC. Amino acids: CASSLSTISSYNEQFF.

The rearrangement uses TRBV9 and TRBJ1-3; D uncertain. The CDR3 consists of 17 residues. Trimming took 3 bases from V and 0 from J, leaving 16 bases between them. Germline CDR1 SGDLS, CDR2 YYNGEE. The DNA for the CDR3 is TGTGCCAGCAGCGAGCAGACCGCACCCTACTCTGGAAACACCATATATTTT. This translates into CASSEQTAPYSGNTIYF.